Listed below are T cell receptor beta chains from one sample, sequenced in a study of T cells after yellow fever vaccination. TCRdb re-called the 5' RACE reads with MiXCR, one entry per CDR3 protein. The profile covers around 300,000 distinct CDR3 sequences, with approximately 4% appearing a single time and approximately 25% taken by the ten largest. The sequences come from PBMCs, collected 5 days after the yellow fever booster vaccination. These receptors were taken from a man aged 18-30 years who received the YFV17D yellow fever vaccine. The CDR3 runs from the conserved cysteine through the conserved F or W.

TRBV7-8 | 14 | CASSLGAGDQPQHF
TRBV20-1 | 13 | CSAVASRRETQYF
TRBV25-1 | 14 | CASSEGWSDGELFF
TRBV20-1 | 16 | CSANSDGRGAWYEQFF
TRBV5-1 | 16 | CASSLWTGGSNTEAFF
TRBV20-1 | 15 | CSARDPAGGRSEAFF
TRBV5-1 | 16 | CASSFTSTQAADTQYF
TRBV20-1 | 13 | CSAQKPGRQGQYF
TRBV7-2 | 14 | CASSLVGMTGELFF
TRBV19 | 13 | CASSGTGLGGYTF
TRBV24-1 | 13 | CATSGWSEDTQYF
TRBV7-9 | 16 | CASSLALGQSSYEQYF
TRBV4-3 | 16 | CASSQDGQGAGTEAFF
TRBV19 | 12 | CASEDPGETQYF
TRBV20-1 | 13 | CRIESGVSGTQYF
TRBV23-1 | 18 | CASSQPPHLTVTIQPQHF
TRBV20-1 | 13 | CSAPTSAGNTIYF
TRBV25-1 | 13 | CASSRVSGTEAFF
TRBV3-1 | 16 | CASSLLRLAGGETQYF
TRBV25-1 | 18 | CASSEYSTGFSTNEKLFF
TRBV15 | 16 | CATSRVGWGSRYEQYF